Sequencing of this TCR beta chain was carried out in a study of T cells after somatic rescue of genetic block. CDR3 size: 13 residues. Germline assignment: CDR1 MGHDK and CDR2 SYGVNS. Trimming cost V 1 base and J 6 bases, with 10 bases left between them. Produced via immunoSEQ multiplex PCR; TCRdb's table is partial and in-frame only. There are around 70,000 clones in the sample; around 90% occur only once, and about 2.9% lies in the top ten. The chain carries TRBV25-1 and TRBJ2-7; no clear D gene. The TCR was taken from a man in his forties. Sequenced input: peripheral blood mononuclear cells (PBMCs). In DNA form, the CDR3 reads TGTGCCAGCAGTGAATCCCGACACGCCGAGCAGTACTTC. Amino acids: CASSESRHAEQYF.